The 23 T cell receptor beta chains in this list originate from one sample, sequenced in a study of blood T cells in healthy people across ages. A J-beta primer mix and a sample-barcoded 5' primer were used in a second PCR of about 7 to 12 cycles. From the 5' RACE reads, TCRdb called clonotypes with MiXCR, one entry per CDR3 protein. The table lists roughly 930,000 distinct CDR3 sequences, 45% to 50% of them singletons, with around 15% in the top ten. Sequencing was performed on blood. All receptors derive from a man aged 25 to 45 in good health.

Turning to this clonotype: Lacking the conserved final phenylalanine or tryptophan, this CDR3 likely reflects a read error. V is TRBV4-1 and J is TRBJ2-1, with 7 bases lining up with TRBD2. Germline assignment: CDR1 MGHRA and CDR2 YSYEKL. CDR3 size: 17 residues. Trimming took 3 bases from V and 1 from J; bases not matched to a gene: 9. CDR3 nucleotide sequence: TGCGCCAGCAGCCAGGGACTTGGGGGAGGGTCCTACAATGAGCAGTTCTCC. Its translation is CASSQGLGGGSYNEQFS.

This clonotype was counted at least ten times. The genes are TRBV20-1 and TRBJ2-3; 10 nucleotides align to TRBD2. This CDR3 has 15 amino acids. J lost 2 bases, V lost 3 bases, and 5 bases had no gene match. The germline CDR1 and CDR2 sequences are DFQATT and SNEGSKA (reference sequence). CDR3 amino acids: CSASPLAGTTDTQYF. For the CDR3, the DNA is TGCAGTGCTAGCCCACTAGCGGGGACCACAGATACGCAGTATTTT.

This clonotype was picked up a small number of times. The chain uses TRBV7-8 and TRBJ2-3; D gene unclear. The CDR3 runs 12 residues. V was trimmed by 0 bases and J by 10 bases, leaving 8 bases between them. CDR1 and CDR2 from the germline V gene are SGHVS and FQNEAQ. CDR3 sequence: CASSLALGSQYF. CDR3 DNA: TGTGCCAGCAGCTTAGCGTTGGGATCGCAGTATTTT.

This clonotype was detected a few times. The J gene is TRBJ2-1, the V gene TRBV29-1; D is ambiguous. The CDR3 has 13 amino acids. Trimming took 4 bases from V and 9 from J, leaving 16 bases between them. The V gene's germline CDR1 is SQVTM and CDR2 ANQGSEA. The CDR3 protein is CSVGPLDQLEQFF. In DNA form, the CDR3 reads TGCAGCGTTGGACCCCTGGACCAACTTGAGCAGTTCTTC.

This chain uses TRBV20-1 with TRBJ2-7; 9 nucleotides align to TRBD2. The CDR3 spans 15 residues. After removal of 1 base from V and 3 bases from J, the junction contained 7 bases not matched to a gene. Germline-derived CDR1 and CDR2 are DFQATT and SNEGSKA (reference sequence). CDR3 sequence reads: CSARVLAGALYEQYF. The CDR3 nucleotides are TGCAGTGCTAGAGTATTAGCGGGGGCCCTCTACGAGCAGTACTTC.

The table lists this clonotype with a count of one. The chain is built from TRBV30 and TRBJ2-7, with TRBD2 as a possible D gene (7 bases). The CDR3 extends over 14 amino acids. Trimming took off 6 bases at V and 5 bases at J, with 20 bases between the two ends. In germline, CDR1 is GTSNPN, CDR2 SVGIG (reference sequence). CDR3 nucleotide sequence: TGTGCCTGCCACGGCCCCCGGGGGGCCGACGAGCAGTACTTC. Its protein product is CACHGPRGADEQYF.

The rearrangement links TRBV7-2 to TRBJ2-5, with D uncertain. V was cut by 0 bases and J by 11 bases, with 16 bases left in between. This CDR3 comprises 14 residues. From germline, CDR1 is SGHTA and CDR2 FQGNSA. DNA of the CDR3: TGTGCCAGCAGCTTAGCCACCCAGAGAAATGAGCAGTACTTC. Translation gives CASSLATQRNEQYF.

The chain recombines TRBV27 with TRBJ2-5; 9 bases are shared with TRBD1. Near its end, the DNA agrees better with TRBJ2-7, so the J call may be wrong. The germline CDR1 and CDR2 sequences are MNHEY and SMNVEV (reference sequence). The CDR3 totals 14 residues. The CDR3: CASTYGTGSVEQYF. The DNA of the CDR3 is TGTGCCAGCACCTATGGGACAGGGTCCGTCGAGCAGTACTTC.

This clonotype turned up a few times. The chain carries TRBV4-3 and TRBJ1-2; D call uncertain. This CDR3 is 15 amino acids long. With 3 bases removed from V and 4 bases from J, the gap between germline ends came to 15 bases. Germline-derived CDR1 and CDR2 are LGHNA and YSLEER. The CDR3 DNA is TGCGCCAGCAGCCAGGCTTCAACCGGCAGCTATGGCTACACCTTC. This encodes CASSQASTGSYGYTF.

This clonotype was counted between two and nine times. The chain combines TRBV2 with TRBJ1-6, with unresolved D. V dropped 1 base and J dropped 7 bases, with 8 bases sitting between them. The CDR3 has 14 amino acids. Germline loops: CDR1 SNHLY, CDR2 FYNNEI. The CDR3 sequence: CASSEGIQNSPLHF. In DNA, the CDR3 is TGTGCCAGCAGTGAAGGCATACAAAATTCACCCCTCCACTTT. Combining the CDR3 with reference TRBV2 and TRBJ1-6 gives the whole variable domain EPEVTQTPSHQVTQMGQEVILRCVPISNHLYFYWYRQILGQKVEFLVSFYNNEISEKSEIFDDQFSVERPDGSNFTLKIRSTKLEDSAMYFCASSEGIQNSPLHFGNGTRLTVT.

To note about this clonotype: This may arise from a read error, as a much more abundant clone is one base away. The chain couples TRBV5-1 to TRBJ2-1; no reliable D call. Germline V CDR1 and CDR2: SGHRS, YFSETQ. CDR3 length: 12 amino acids. V was shortened by 0 bases and J by 11 bases, with 9 bases between the two germline ends. This CDR3 is CASSLEGGKQFF. In DNA form, the CDR3 reads TGCGCCAGCAGCTTGGAGGGTGGTAAGCAGTTCTTC.

Regarding this clonotype: Just one base apart from a much larger clone, this may be a read error. The rearrangement links TRBV20-1 to TRBJ1-5; TRBD1 is a possible D gene (5 bases). The germline V gene has CDR1 DFQATT and CDR2 SNEGSKA (reference sequence). Trimming removed 5 bases at V and 7 bases at J, with 15 bases between. The CDR3 consists of 13 residues. CDR3 in amino acids: CSAGSGVNQPQHF. The CDR3, as DNA: TGCAGTGCTGGCTCGGGGGTTAACCAGCCCCAGCATTTT.

The gene calls are TRBV28 and TRBJ2-7; 7 bases agree with TRBD2. This CDR3 has 17 amino acids. CDR1 is MDHEN and CDR2 is SYDVKM in the germline V gene. The V segment lost 7 bases and the J segment 5 bases; nucleotides outside the gene matches: 20. In DNA form, the CDR3 reads TGTGCCAGCAACCCCCGGTGGATAGCGGGCCCCGGAAACGAGCAGTACTTC. It is translated as CASNPRWIAGPGNEQYF.

The chain has TRBV25-1 and TRBJ1-4; 8 bases align to TRBD1. This CDR3 comprises 17 residues. Germline trimming cut 6 bases from V and 0 bases from J; bases unmatched to any gene: 9. CDR1 is MGHDK, CDR2 SYGVNS, per germline. Written as DNA, the CDR3 is TGTGCCAGCAGCGGCTCGGGACAGGTTGCAACTAATGAAAAACTGTTTTTT. This encodes CASSGSGQVATNEKLFF. The variable domain in full, completed from reference TRBV25-1 and TRBJ1-4, reads EADIYQTPRYLVIGTGKKITLECSQTMGHDKMYWYQQDPGMELHLIHYSYGVNSTEKGDLSSESTVSRIRTEHFPLTLESARPSHTSQYLCASSGSGQVATNEKLFFGSGTQLSVL.

The chain is built from TRBV7-3 and TRBJ1-1; D gene unclear. The V end was cut by 2 bases, the J end by 7 bases, with 11 bases between. The CDR3 contains 13 residues. Germline V gene lookup returns CDR1 SGHTA and CDR2 FQGTGA. The CDR3 loop reads CASSLGVSGEAFF. The CDR3 bases are TGTGCCAGCAGCTTAGGGGTATCCGGTGAAGCTTTCTTT.

The chain couples TRBV5-1 to TRBJ1-2; D is unresolved. The germline V gene encodes CDR1 SGHRS and CDR2 YFSETQ. This CDR3 is built from 15 residues. Trimming took 0 bases from V and 3 from J, leaving 12 bases between them. CDR3 nucleotides: TGCGCCAGCAGCTTGGTTTCGGAGGTTGACTATGGCTACACCTTC. Protein: CASSLVSEVDYGYTF.

The chain couples TRBV20-1 to TRBJ1-5, with TRBD1 identical over 9 bases. This CDR3 has 14 residues. Per the germline V gene, CDR1 is DFQATT and CDR2 is SNEGSKA (reference sequence). With V trimmed by 1 base and J by 3 bases, 1 base remained unmatched. The DNA for the CDR3 is TGCAGTGCTAGAGGGGACAGGGTCAATCAGCCCCAGCATTTT. Translated: CSARGDRVNQPQHF.

About this clonotype: This may stem from a read error, because a much larger clone lies one nucleotide away. The gene calls are TRBV24-1 and TRBJ2-3, with TRBD1 matching 7 bases. In germline, CDR1 is KGHDR, CDR2 SFDVKD. There are 13 residues in the CDR3. Here the CDR3 reads CATSRQGTDTPYF. Written as DNA, the CDR3 is TGTGCCACCAGCCGACAGGGCACAGATACGCCGTATTTT.

Points on this clonotype: A read error may produce the germline difference seen at one junction end. The chain couples TRBV7-8 to TRBJ2-1; 11 bases map to TRBD2. Germline CDR1 is SGHVS and CDR2 is FQNEAQ. The CDR3 length is 12 residues. CDR3 protein: CVSSPGTSGQFF. The CDR3 bases are TGTGTCAGCAGCCCTGGGACTAGCGGGCAGTTCTTC.

A few counts support this clonotype. The chain couples TRBV4-1 to TRBJ2-7; 8 bases map to TRBD1. The CDR3 sequence is 15 residues long. Germline CDR1 MGHRA, CDR2 YSYEKL. J was trimmed by 3 bases and V by 4 bases; bases with no gene match: 8. CDR3 sequence (DNA): TGCGCCAGCAGCCTCCAGGACAGGGCGTTCTACGAGCAGTACTTC. This gives the protein CASSLQDRAFYEQYF.

This clonotype was counted between two and nine times. This chain joins TRBV11-1 and TRBJ2-7; possible D gene TRBD1, 6 bases. V shed 5 bases and J shed 3 bases, with 14 bases lying between them. CDR1 SGHAT and CDR2 FQDESV come from the germline V gene (reference sequence). The CDR3 spans 14 residues. DNA of the CDR3: TGTGCCAGCAGCCGCGATATAGGGGGCTACGAGCAGTACTTC. It encodes CASSRDIGGYEQYF.

This chain connects TRBV12-3 or TRBV12-4 to TRBJ2-7, with 7 bases identical to TRBD2. CDR3 length: 14 residues. Trimming took 4 bases from V and 3 from J; bases not matched to a gene: 6. DNA of the CDR3: TGTGCCAGCAGTTCGGCTAGCGGCCTCTACGAGCAGTACTTC. Encoded protein: CASSSASGLYEQYF.

This chain joins TRBV6-5 and TRBJ1-2; TRBD1 might be the D (5 bases). Trimming took 5 bases from V and 6 from J, leaving 13 bases between them. The CDR3 length is 13 residues. The germline CDR1 and CDR2 sequences are MNHEY and SVGAGI. The CDR3 here is CASSTRAGNGYTF. In DNA, the CDR3 is TGTGCCAGCAGTACCAGGGCGGGGAATGGCTACACCTTC.